Below are 27 T cell receptor beta chains sequenced from a single sample in a study of T-cell reconstitution after alpha-beta-depleted transplantation in children. The TCRbeta library incorporated unique molecular identifiers. In TCRdb, the PCR reads were re-called with MiXCR into one record per CDR3 protein. The sample has approximately 650,000 distinct CDR3 sequences; around 12% are singletons. The sample was PBMCs, taken before TCRalphabeta/CD19-depleted stem cell transplant. These receptor sequences come from a girl aged 2 to 10 with congenital amegakaryocytic thrombocytopenia, due to receive a stem cell transplant.

This clonotype was recorded many times. V is TRBV12-3 or TRBV12-4 and J is TRBJ2-3; no clear D gene. V lost 6 bases and J lost 5, with 15 bases in between. This CDR3 is 14 amino acids long. CDR3 sequence reads: CASSRLGIGDTQYF. The CDR3 DNA reads TGTGCCAGCAGCCGATTAGGGATAGGAGATACGCAGTATTTT.

This clonotype was observed at least ten times. This sequence joins TRBV20-1 and TRBJ2-7; a weak D match, TRBD1 (6 bases). Trimming stripped 6 bases from V and 4 bases from J, with 10 bases between. The CDR3 is 11 amino acids. CDR1 DFQATT and CDR2 SNEGSKA come from the germline V gene (reference sequence). The CDR3 sequence: CSARQEYEQYF. For the CDR3, the DNA is TGCAGTGCCAGACAGGAGTACGAGCAGTACTTC.

In this sample, this clonotype turned up many times. This rearrangement joins TRBV28 to TRBJ2-5, with D possibly TRBD2 on 6 matching bases. Germline V gene lookup returns CDR1 MDHEN and CDR2 SYDVKM. V shed 3 bases and J shed 7 bases, with 12 bases lying between them. The CDR3 is 13 residues long. The CDR3 reads CASSFGAGGTQYF. The CDR3 DNA reads as TGTGCCAGCAGTTTTGGTGCCGGGGGGACCCAGTACTTC.

Many counts were recorded for this clonotype. This chain links TRBV4-1 with TRBJ1-5, with a tentative D call TRBD1 (5 bases). The germline CDR1 and CDR2 sequences are MGHRA and YSYEKL. V was trimmed by 4 bases and J by 1 base, leaving 17 bases between them. The CDR3 totals 17 residues. This CDR3 reads CASSLSRDGGSNQPQHF. Written as DNA, the CDR3 is TGCGCCAGCAGCCTAAGCAGGGACGGGGGGAGCAATCAGCCCCAGCATTTT.

The chain combines TRBV5-6 with TRBJ2-5; tentatively, D is TRBD2 (6 bases). This CDR3 region has 12 residues. V gave up 6 bases and J gave up 7 bases, with 13 bases separating them. Germline V CDR1 and CDR2: SGHDT, YYEEEE. The CDR3 loop is CASNLVGGTQYF. CDR3 DNA sequence: TGTGCCAGCAACCTGGTGGGGGGGACCCAGTACTTC.

In this sample, this clonotype turned up many times. The chain has TRBV27 and TRBJ2-3; 7 bases align to TRBD2. CDR3 length: 17 amino acids. Germline CDR1 and CDR2: MNHEY and SMNVEV (reference sequence). V was clipped by 6 bases and J by 7 bases; unmatched bases: 19. The CDR3 coding sequence is TGTGCCAGCAGCCCCCGAAGGGCGGGAGCCCCTTCCTATACGCAGTATTTT. This codes for CASSPRRAGAPSYTQYF.

This clonotype appeared many times. This chain uses TRBV20-1 with TRBJ2-3, with 12 bases lining up with TRBD2. This CDR3 has 15 residues. The germline gives CDR1 DFQATT, CDR2 SNEGSKA (reference sequence). V was pared by 0 bases and J by 5 bases, with 3 bases of the junction left unmatched. In nucleotides, the CDR3 is TGCAGTGCTAGAGATCCGGGACTAGCGGGAGATACGCAGTATTTT. The encoded protein is CSARDPGLAGDTQYF.

The CDR3 DNA reads as TGCAGTGCTAGAGCTACAGGGGGAACTAACTATGGCTACACCTTC. Its protein product is CSARATGGTNYGYTF. The chain couples TRBV20-1 to TRBJ1-2, with TRBD1 identical over 8 bases. V lost 1 base, J lost 0 bases, and 4 bases stayed unmatched. Germline loops: CDR1 DFQATT, CDR2 SNEGSKA (reference sequence). The CDR3 runs to 15 residues.

This clonotype was recorded many times. The J gene is TRBJ1-5, the V gene TRBV15, with D hard to call. The CDR3 length is 16 residues. Trimming took 0 bases from V and 4 from J, leaving 13 bases between them. The germline V gene encodes CDR1 LNHNV and CDR2 YYDKDF (reference sequence). The CDR3 loop is CATSREDDLKNQPQHF. The DNA for the CDR3 is TGTGCCACCAGCAGAGAGGACGATCTTAAAAATCAGCCCCAGCATTTT.

This clonotype was detected ten times or more. The rearrangement uses TRBV7-2 and TRBJ2-3, with a possible D match to TRBD1 (5 bases). Trimming shortened V by 1 base and J by 5 bases, and 10 bases separated the two germline ends. This CDR3 comprises 14 residues. CDR1 and CDR2 (germline): SGHTA, FQGNSA. The CDR3: CASSLDPGQDTQYF. CDR3 DNA sequence: TGTGCCAGCAGCTTAGATCCAGGGCAAGATACGCAGTATTTT.

In its sample, this clonotype was seen a few times. The J gene is TRBJ2-1, the V gene TRBV11-2; TRBD2 matches at 7 bases. The length of the CDR3 is 14 residues. Germline V gives CDR1 SGHAT, CDR2 FQNNGV. V lost 3 bases, J lost 8 bases, and 7 bases stayed unmatched. Here the CDR3 reads CASSFEGGVDEQFF. CDR3 coding DNA: TGTGCCAGCAGCTTTGAGGGAGGGGTCGATGAGCAGTTCTTC.

The chain uses TRBV10-3 and TRBJ1-4; unclear D gene. This CDR3 comprises 14 residues. Trimming pared 6 bases from V and 0 bases from J, leaving 8 bases between. CDR1 is ENHRY and CDR2 is SYGVKD in the germline V gene. CDR3 coding DNA: TGTGCCATCAGCAATTCGACAACTAATGAAAAACTGTTTTTT. Protein product: CAISNSTTNEKLFF.

This clonotype has a count of ten or more. The V call is TRBV29-1, the J call TRBJ2-1; 8 bases map to TRBD1. Per germline, CDR1 SQVTM and CDR2 ANQGSEA. The CDR3 extends over 13 amino acids. V trimming: 7 bases; J trimming: 6 bases; junction bases outside the gene matches: 8. The CDR3 is CSGATGVGNEQFF. CDR3 nucleotides: TGCAGCGGTGCGACAGGGGTGGGCAATGAGCAGTTCTTC.

This clonotype was seen repeatedly, ten times or more. For the CDR3, the DNA is TGTGCCAGCAGTTACGTCGGGCTCTCTGGAAACACCATATATTTT. Translated: CASSYVGLSGNTIYF. This chain joins TRBV6-5 and TRBJ1-3; D remains unclear. Germline CDR1 reads MNHEY; CDR2 reads SVGAGI. This CDR3 is built from 15 residues. Trimming shortened V by 2 bases and J by 0 bases, and 8 bases separated the two germline ends.

This clonotype appeared many times. The V and J genes are TRBV5-1 and TRBJ2-2; unclear D gene. This CDR3 spans 13 amino acids. Germline loops: CDR1 SGHRS, CDR2 YFSETQ. Trimming removed 0 bases from V and 5 bases from J, with 5 bases in between. CDR3: CASSLGATGELFF. The CDR3 DNA reads as TGCGCCAGCAGCTTGGGGGCAACCGGGGAGCTGTTTTTT. Full variable domain (outside the CDR3, taken from reference TRBV5-1 and TRBJ2-2): KAGVTQTPRYLIKTRGQQVTLSCSPISGHRSVSWYQQTPGQGLQFLFEYFSETQRNKGNFPGRFSGRQFSNSRSEMNVSTLELGDSALYLCASSLGATGELFFGEGSRLTVL.

This clonotype was found many times. The gene calls are TRBV29-1 and TRBJ2-1; TRBD1 aligns across 8 bases. The junction had 8 bases not matched to a gene; V was cut back by 5 bases and J by 8 bases. The CDR3 is 13 residues long. The germline V gene has CDR1 SQVTM and CDR2 ANQGSEA. The CDR3 sequence is CSVSDRALDEQFF. Here the CDR3 DNA reads TGCAGCGTTTCGGACAGGGCTCTCGATGAGCAGTTCTTC.

This clonotype was counted ten times or more. J is TRBJ1-2 and V is TRBV5-1; 7 bases are a match to TRBD1. Trimming at V came to 0 bases and at J to 4 bases, leaving 9 bases not matched to a gene. The CDR3 length is 16 residues. Germline-derived CDR1 and CDR2 are SGHRS and YFSETQ. The CDR3 sequence: CASSLGGSGQIYGYTF. For the CDR3, the DNA is TGCGCCAGCAGCTTGGGGGGATCGGGACAGATCTATGGCTACACCTTC.

In its sample, this clonotype was seen many times. The chain has TRBV6-1 and TRBJ1-1, with 7 bases aligning to TRBD1. Per the germline V gene, CDR1 is MNHNS and CDR2 is SASEGT. The CDR3 is 16 amino acids. J was trimmed by 0 bases and V by 1 base; bases with no gene match: 5. The CDR3 is CASSEGSGQLNTEAFF. In DNA form, the CDR3 reads TGTGCCAGCAGTGAAGGATCGGGACAGCTGAACACTGAAGCTTTCTTT.

The table lists this clonotype with many counts. V gene TRBV12-3 or TRBV12-4 combines with J gene TRBJ1-1; no reliable D call. V dropped 5 bases and J dropped 2 bases, with 12 bases sitting between them. CDR3 length: 14 residues. CDR3 region: CASSPLRINTEAFF. The CDR3, as DNA: TGTGCCAGCAGTCCCCTCCGAATAAACACTGAAGCTTTCTTT.

The chain recombines TRBV7-6 with TRBJ2-7, with D perhaps matching TRBD2 (6 bases). In germline, CDR1 is SGHVS, CDR2 FNYEAQ. CDR3 size: 13 residues. V shed 2 bases and J shed 3 bases, with 8 bases lying between them. This CDR3 reads CASSLSEGYEQYF. Written as DNA, the CDR3 is TGTGCCAGCAGCTTATCGGAGGGCTACGAGCAGTACTTC.

The rearrangement links TRBV5-1 to TRBJ1-1, with D possibly TRBD1 on 5 matching bases. The V gene's germline CDR1 is SGHRS and CDR2 YFSETQ. The CDR3 contains 12 residues. Trimming shortened V by 5 bases and J by 8 bases, and 13 bases separated the two germline ends. CDR3 bases: TGCGCCAGCAGACTAGCCGGGACGGAAGCTTTCTTT. Translating it yields CASRLAGTEAFF.

The chain links TRBV7-2 to TRBJ2-7; 11 bases are shared with TRBD2. V shed 6 bases and J 1 base; nucleotides not matched to a gene: 8. This CDR3 has 16 residues. Germline assignment: CDR1 SGHTA and CDR2 FQGNSA. The CDR3 nucleotides read TGTGCCAGCAGATCCCCCGGGACTAGCGGATCCTACGAGCAGTACTTC. It yields the protein CASRSPGTSGSYEQYF.

This clonotype was detected only a few times. Written as DNA, the CDR3 is TGTGCCATCAGTGGGGGACTAGCGGATCAAGAGACCCAGTACTTC. It yields the protein CAISGGLADQETQYF. The V gene is TRBV10-3, the J gene TRBJ2-5; TRBD2 aligns across 11 bases. Germline CDR1 and CDR2: ENHRY and SYGVKD. Losses at the gene ends were 4 bases for V and 2 bases for J; bases not matched to a gene: 3. The CDR3 totals 15 residues.

This clonotype has only a few counts. This chain connects TRBV10-3 to TRBJ1-1, with D hard to call. CDR3 length equals 14 residues. Between the trimmed V and J ends, which lost 0 bases and 1 base, there was a span of 6 bases. Germline V CDR1 and CDR2: ENHRY, SYGVKD. The CDR3 bases are TGTGCCATCAGTGAGTCGATAGGGAACACTGAAGCTTTCTTT. Protein product: CAISESIGNTEAFF.

This clonotype was counted ten times or more. The chain has TRBV5-1 and TRBJ2-3, with D possibly TRBD2 on 6 matching bases. The V end lost 4 bases, the J end lost 10 bases, and 10 bases lay between the germline ends. The CDR3 spans 11 residues. The germline CDR1 and CDR2 sequences are SGHRS and YFSETQ. CDR3 loop: CASSESGSQYF. DNA for the CDR3: TGCGCCAGCAGCGAGAGCGGGTCGCAGTATTTT.

This clonotype has at least ten counts. J is TRBJ2-7 and V is TRBV20-1; 10 bases map to TRBD2. The CDR3 runs to 14 residues. Looked up from germline, CDR1 is DFQATT and CDR2 is SNEGSKA (reference sequence). J lost 2 bases, V lost 4 bases, and 5 bases had no gene match. The CDR3 reads CSANRTSGPYEQYF. CDR3 in DNA: TGCAGTGCTAACCGGACTAGCGGACCCTACGAGCAGTACTTC.

This clonotype was counted a few times. The rearrangement links TRBV10-3 to TRBJ2-7, with unresolved D. The length of the CDR3 is 12 residues. Trimming removed 10 bases at V and 6 bases at J, with 16 bases between. Germline assignment: CDR1 ENHRY and CDR2 SYGVKD. CDR3 protein: CATTSSLGEQYF. For the CDR3, the DNA is TGTGCCACCACCAGCTCCCTTGGCGAGCAGTACTTC.